The clone carrying this T cell receptor beta chain was seen only once. What it binds is not known. The PCR employed 60 Vbeta primers together with 13 Jbeta primers. TCRdb's copy holds only in-frame clones and misses some; the assay was immunoSEQ multiplex PCR. The sample yields roughly 60,000 clones, less than 85% seen once. V lost 5 bases, J lost 0 bases, and 11 bases lay in between. The CDR3 is 14 residues long. Germline CDR1 and CDR2: MNHNS and SASEGT. The data stem from a study of cytomegalovirus exposure and HLA in healthy donors. Study-wide results and limits: Common viral pathogens (according to a later analysis) appeared linked to several of the most significant clusters.

The chain employs TRBV6-1 and TRBJ2-7; D remains unclear. This TCR was recovered from a woman aged 30 to 39 in good health and CMV-seronegative. Sequencing used PBMCs. In DNA form, the CDR3 reads TGTGCCAGCAGTAACACCATCTTCTCCTACGAGCAGTACTTC. Protein sequence: CASSNTIFSYEQYF.